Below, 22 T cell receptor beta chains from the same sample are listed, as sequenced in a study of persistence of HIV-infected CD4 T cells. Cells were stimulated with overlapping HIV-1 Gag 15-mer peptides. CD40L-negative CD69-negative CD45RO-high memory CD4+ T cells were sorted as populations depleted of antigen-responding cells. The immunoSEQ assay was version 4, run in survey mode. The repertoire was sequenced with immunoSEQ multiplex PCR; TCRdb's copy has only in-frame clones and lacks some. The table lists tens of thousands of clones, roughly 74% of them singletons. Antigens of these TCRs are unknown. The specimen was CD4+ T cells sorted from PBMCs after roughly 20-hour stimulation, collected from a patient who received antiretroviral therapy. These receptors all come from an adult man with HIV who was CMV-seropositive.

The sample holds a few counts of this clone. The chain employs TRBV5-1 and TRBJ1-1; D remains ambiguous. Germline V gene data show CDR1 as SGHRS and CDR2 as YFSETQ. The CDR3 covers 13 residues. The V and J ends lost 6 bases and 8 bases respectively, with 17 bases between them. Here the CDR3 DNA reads TGCGCCAGCACCTCAATGGGAGGAGGAGAAGCTTTCTTT. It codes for CASTSMGGGEAFF. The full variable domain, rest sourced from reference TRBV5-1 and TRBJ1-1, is KAGVTQTPRYLIKTRGQQVTLSCSPISGHRSVSWYQQTPGQGLQFLFEYFSETQRNKGNFPGRFSGRQFSNSRSEMNVSTLELGDSALYLCASTSMGGGEAFFGQGTRLTVV.

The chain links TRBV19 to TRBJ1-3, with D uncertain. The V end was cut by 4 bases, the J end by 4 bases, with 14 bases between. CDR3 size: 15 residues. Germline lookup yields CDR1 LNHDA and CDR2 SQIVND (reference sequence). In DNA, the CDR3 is TGTGCCAGTAGTACCCAGGCGTCTTGGGGAAACACCATATATTTT. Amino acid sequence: CASSTQASWGNTIYF.

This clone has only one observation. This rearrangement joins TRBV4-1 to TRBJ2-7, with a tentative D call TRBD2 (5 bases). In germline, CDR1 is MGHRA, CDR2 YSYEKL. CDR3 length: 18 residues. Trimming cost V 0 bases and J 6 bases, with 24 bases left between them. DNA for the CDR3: TGCGCCAGCAGCCAAGATGCGGCCAATGTTAGAACGAGGGTCGAGCAGTACTTC. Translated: CASSQDAANVRTRVEQYF.

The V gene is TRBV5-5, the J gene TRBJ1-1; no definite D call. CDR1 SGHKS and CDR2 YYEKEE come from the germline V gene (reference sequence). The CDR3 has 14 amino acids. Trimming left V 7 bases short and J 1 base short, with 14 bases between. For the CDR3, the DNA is TGTGCCAGCCCCCCCCCGGGCGGGAACACTGAAGCTTTCTTT. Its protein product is CASPPPGGNTEAFF.

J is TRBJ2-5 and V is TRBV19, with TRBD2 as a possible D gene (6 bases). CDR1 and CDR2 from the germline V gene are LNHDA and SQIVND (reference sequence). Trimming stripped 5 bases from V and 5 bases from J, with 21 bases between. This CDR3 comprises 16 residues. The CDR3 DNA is TGTGCCAGTAGTTCCCGGGGTAGCGGTGGAGGGGAGACCCAGTACTTC. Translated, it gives CASSSRGSGGGETQYF.

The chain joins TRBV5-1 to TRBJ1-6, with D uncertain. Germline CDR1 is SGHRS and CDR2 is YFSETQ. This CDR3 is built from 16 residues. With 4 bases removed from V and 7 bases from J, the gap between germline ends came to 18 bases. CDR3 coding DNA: TGCGCCAGCAGCGCCACACTCGACCATTCAAATTCACCCCTCCACTTT. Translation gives CASSATLDHSNSPLHF.

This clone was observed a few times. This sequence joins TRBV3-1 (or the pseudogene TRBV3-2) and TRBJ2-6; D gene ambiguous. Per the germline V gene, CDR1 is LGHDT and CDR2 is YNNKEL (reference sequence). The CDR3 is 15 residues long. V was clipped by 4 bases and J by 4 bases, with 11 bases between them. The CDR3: CASSLTKTGANVLTF. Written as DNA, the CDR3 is TGTGCCAGCAGCCTAACTAAAACCGGGGCCAACGTCCTGACTTTC.

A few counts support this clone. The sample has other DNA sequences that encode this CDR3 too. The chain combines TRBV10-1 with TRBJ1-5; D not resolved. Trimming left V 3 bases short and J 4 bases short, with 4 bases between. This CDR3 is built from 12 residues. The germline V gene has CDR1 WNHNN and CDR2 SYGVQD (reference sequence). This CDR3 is CASSDSNQPQHF. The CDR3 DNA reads TGCGCCAGCAGTGACAGTAATCAGCCCCAGCATTTT.

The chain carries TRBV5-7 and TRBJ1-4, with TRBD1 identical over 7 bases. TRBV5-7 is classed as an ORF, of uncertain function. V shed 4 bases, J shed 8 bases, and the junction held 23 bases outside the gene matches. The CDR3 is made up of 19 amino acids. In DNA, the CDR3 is TGTGCCAGCAGCCCACACACCGGGACAGCCAGGGTCGTGAGGGAAAAACTGTTTTTT. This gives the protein CASSPHTGTARVVREKLFF.

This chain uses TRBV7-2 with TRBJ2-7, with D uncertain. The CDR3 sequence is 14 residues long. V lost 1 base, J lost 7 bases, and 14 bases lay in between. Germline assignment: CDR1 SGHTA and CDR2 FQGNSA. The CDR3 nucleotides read TGTGCCAGCAGCTTAGTCAGTGCAAGTCGAGAGCAGTACTTC. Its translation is CASSLVSASREQYF.

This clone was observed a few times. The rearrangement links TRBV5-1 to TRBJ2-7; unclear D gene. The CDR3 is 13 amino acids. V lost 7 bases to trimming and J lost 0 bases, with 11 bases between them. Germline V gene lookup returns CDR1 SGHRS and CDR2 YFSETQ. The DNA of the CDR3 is TGCGCCAGCCAGACTGCTAGCTCCTACGAGCAGTACTTC. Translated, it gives CASQTASSYEQYF.

CDR3 in DNA: TGTGCCAGCAGCTTATCCCGACAGGTCTATGGCTACACCTTC. Translating gives CASSLSRQVYGYTF. This chain joins TRBV11-2 and TRBJ1-2, with a possible D match to TRBD1 (6 bases). Trimming cost V 2 bases and J 4 bases, with 11 bases left between them. This CDR3 spans 14 amino acids. CDR1 and CDR2 from the germline V gene are SGHAT and FQNNGV.

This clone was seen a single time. This chain's CDR3 is CASIRDRSNYGYTF. CDR3 DNA: TGTGCCAGCATCCGGGACAGATCCAACTATGGCTACACCTTC. This chain uses TRBV7-9 with TRBJ1-2; 7 bases map to TRBD1. This CDR3 comprises 14 residues. Germline V gives CDR1 SEHNR, CDR2 FQNEAQ (reference sequence). Trimming cost V 7 bases and J 2 bases; bases outside gene matches: 7.

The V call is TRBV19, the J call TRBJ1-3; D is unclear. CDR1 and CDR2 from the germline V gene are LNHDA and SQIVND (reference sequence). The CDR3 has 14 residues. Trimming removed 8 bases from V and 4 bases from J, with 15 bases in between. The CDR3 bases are TGTGCCAGTGCAGAGGGATTTCGAGGAAACACCATATATTTT. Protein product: CASAEGFRGNTIYF.

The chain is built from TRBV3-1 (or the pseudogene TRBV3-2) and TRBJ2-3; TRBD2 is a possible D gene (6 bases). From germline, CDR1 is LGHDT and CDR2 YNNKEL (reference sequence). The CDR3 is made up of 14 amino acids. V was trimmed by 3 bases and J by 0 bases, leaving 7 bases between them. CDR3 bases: TGTGCCAGCAGCCATGGGACTAGCACAGATACGCAGTATTTT. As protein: CASSHGTSTDTQYF.

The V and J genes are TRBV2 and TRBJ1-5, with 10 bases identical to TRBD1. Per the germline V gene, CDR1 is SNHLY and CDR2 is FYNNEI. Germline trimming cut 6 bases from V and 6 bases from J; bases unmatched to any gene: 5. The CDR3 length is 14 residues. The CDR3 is CASRRGQGIQPQHF. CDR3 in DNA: TGTGCCAGCAGAAGGGGACAGGGGATTCAGCCCCAGCATTTT.

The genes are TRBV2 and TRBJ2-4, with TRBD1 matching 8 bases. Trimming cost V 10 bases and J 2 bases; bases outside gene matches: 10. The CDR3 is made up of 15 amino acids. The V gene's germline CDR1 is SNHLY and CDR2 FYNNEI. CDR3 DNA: TGTGCCACCCGAGAGGACAGGGAGCCCAAAAACATTCAGTACTTC. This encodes CATREDREPKNIQYF. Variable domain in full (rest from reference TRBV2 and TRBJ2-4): EPEVTQTPSHQVTQMGQEVILRCVPISNHLYFYWYRQILGQKVEFLVSFYNNEISEKSEIFDDQFSVERPDGSNFTLKIRSTKLEDSAMYFCATREDREPKNIQYFGAGTRLSVL.

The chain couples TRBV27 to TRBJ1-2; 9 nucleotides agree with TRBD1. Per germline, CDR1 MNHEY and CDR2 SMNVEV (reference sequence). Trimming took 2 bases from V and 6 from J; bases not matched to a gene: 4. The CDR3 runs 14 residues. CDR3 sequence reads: CASSLLGTGNGYTF. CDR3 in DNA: TGTGCCAGCAGTTTACTGGGGACAGGGAATGGCTACACCTTC.

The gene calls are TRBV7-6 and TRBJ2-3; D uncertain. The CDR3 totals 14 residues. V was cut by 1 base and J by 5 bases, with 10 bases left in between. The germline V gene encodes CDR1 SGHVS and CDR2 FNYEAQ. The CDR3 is CASSLGTAGDTQYF. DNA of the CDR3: TGTGCCAGCAGCTTAGGAACGGCTGGAGATACGCAGTATTTT.

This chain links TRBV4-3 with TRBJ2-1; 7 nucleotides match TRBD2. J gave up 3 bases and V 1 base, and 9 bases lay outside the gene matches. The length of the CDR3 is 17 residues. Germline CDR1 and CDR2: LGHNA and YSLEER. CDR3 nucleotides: TGCGCCAGCAGCCAAGCCGCTAACGGACTAGTCTACAATGAGCAGTTCTTC. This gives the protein CASSQAANGLVYNEQFF.

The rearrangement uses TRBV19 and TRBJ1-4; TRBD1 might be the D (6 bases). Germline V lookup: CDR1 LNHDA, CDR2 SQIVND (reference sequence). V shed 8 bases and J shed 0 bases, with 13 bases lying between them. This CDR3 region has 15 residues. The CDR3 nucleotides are TGTGCCAGTCACAGGGATCCTGCAACTAATGAAAAACTGTTTTTT. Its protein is CASHRDPATNEKLFF. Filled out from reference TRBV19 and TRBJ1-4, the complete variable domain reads DGGITQSPKYLFRKEGQNVTLSCEQNLNHDAMYWYRQDPGQGLRLIYYSQIVNDFQKGDIAEGYSVSREKKESFPLTVTSAQKNPTAFYLCASHRDPATNEKLFFGSGTQLSVL.

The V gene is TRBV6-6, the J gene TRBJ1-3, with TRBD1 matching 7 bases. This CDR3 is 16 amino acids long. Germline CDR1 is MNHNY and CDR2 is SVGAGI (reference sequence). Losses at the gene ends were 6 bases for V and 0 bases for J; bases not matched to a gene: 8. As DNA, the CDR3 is TGTGCCAGCAGCCTACAGGGGCCCAACTCTGGAAACACCATATATTTT. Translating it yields CASSLQGPNSGNTIYF.